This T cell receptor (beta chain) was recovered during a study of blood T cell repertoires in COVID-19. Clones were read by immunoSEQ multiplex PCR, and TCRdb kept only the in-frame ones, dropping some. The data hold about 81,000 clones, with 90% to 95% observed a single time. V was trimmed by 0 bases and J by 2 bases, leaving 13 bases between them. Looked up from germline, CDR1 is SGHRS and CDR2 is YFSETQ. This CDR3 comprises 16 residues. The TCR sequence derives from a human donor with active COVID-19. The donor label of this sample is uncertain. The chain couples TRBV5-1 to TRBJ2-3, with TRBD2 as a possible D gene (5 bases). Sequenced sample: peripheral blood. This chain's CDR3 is CASSLALLASTDTQYF. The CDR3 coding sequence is TGCGCCAGCAGCTTGGCCTTGTTAGCGTCCACAGATACGCAGTATTTT. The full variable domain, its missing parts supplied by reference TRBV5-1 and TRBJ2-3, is KAGVTQTPRYLIKTRGQQVTLSCSPISGHRSVSWYQQTPGQGLQFLFEYFSETQRNKGNFPGRFSGRQFSNSRSEMNVSTLELGDSALYLCASSLALLASTDTQYFGPGTRLTVL.